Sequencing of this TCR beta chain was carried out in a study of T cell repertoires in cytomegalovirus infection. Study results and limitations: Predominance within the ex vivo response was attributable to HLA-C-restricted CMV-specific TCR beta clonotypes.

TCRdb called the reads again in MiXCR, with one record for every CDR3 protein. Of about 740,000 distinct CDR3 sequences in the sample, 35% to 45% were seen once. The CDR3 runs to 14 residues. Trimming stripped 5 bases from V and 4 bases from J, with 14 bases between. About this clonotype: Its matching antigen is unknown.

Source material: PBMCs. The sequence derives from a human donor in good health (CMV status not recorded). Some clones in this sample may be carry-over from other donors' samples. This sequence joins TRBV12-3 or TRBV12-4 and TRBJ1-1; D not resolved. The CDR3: CASSLPSTRTEAFF. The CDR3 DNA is TGTGCCAGCAGTCTTCCCTCGACCCGCACTGAAGCTTTCTTT.